This entry lists 15 T cell receptor beta chains sequenced from one sample in a study of cytomegalovirus exposure and HLA in healthy donors. The PCR made use of 60 Vbeta and 13 Jbeta primers. The repertoire was sequenced with immunoSEQ multiplex PCR; TCRdb's copy has only in-frame clones and lacks some. In the table there are roughly 100,000 clones, approximately 85% of which are singletons. The sequenced material came from PBMCs. These receptor sequences come from a man aged 30 to 45 in good health and CMV-seronegative.

CDR3 coding DNA: TGTGCCAGCAGTAGGACAGGGAGACCCTACGAGCAGTACTTC. Translating gives CASSRTGRPYEQYF. The chain is built from TRBV7-9 and TRBJ2-7; 8 positions match TRBD1. V was clipped by 6 bases and J by 2 bases; unmatched bases: 6. The CDR3 is made up of 14 amino acids. Germline-derived CDR1 and CDR2 are SEHNR and FQNEAQ (reference sequence). Complete variable domain (other parts from reference TRBV7-9 and TRBJ2-7): DTGVSQNPRHKITKRGQNVTFRCDPISEHNRLYWYRQTLGQGPEFLTYFQNEAQLEKSRLLSDRFSAERPKGSFSTLEIQRTEQGDSAMYLCASSRTGRPYEQYFGPGTRLTVT.

This clone was observed a single time. V gene TRBV30 combines with J gene TRBJ2-3, with 8 bases aligning to TRBD1. The germline V gene encodes CDR1 GTSNPN and CDR2 SVGIG (reference sequence). The CDR3 runs to 13 residues. The V segment lost 5 bases and the J segment 2 bases; nucleotides outside the gene matches: 3. The CDR3 protein is CAWDRGNTDTQYF. The CDR3 nucleotides read TGTGCCTGGGACAGGGGCAACACAGATACGCAGTATTTT.

The rearrangement links TRBV27 to TRBJ2-3, with 13 bases matching TRBD2. The junction had 13 bases not matched to a gene; V was cut back by 4 bases and J by 3 bases. CDR1 MNHEY and CDR2 SMNVEV come from the germline V gene (reference sequence). The CDR3 runs to 19 residues. CDR3 loop: CASSSSSRTSGSRTDTQYF. The DNA for the CDR3 is TGTGCCAGCAGTTCATCATCCAGGACTAGCGGGAGTAGGACAGATACGCAGTATTTT.

The sample holds one count of this clone. This chain joins TRBV6-5 and TRBJ2-6; D remains ambiguous. This CDR3 contains 14 residues. Between the trimmed V and J ends, which lost 2 bases and 2 bases, there was a span of 4 bases. Germline CDR1 is MNHEY and CDR2 is SVGAGI. The DNA of the CDR3 is TGTGCCAGCAGTTACAATACTGGGGCCAACGTCCTGACTTTC. Encoded protein: CASSYNTGANVLTF.

The chain has TRBV9 and TRBJ2-5, with 13 bases that match TRBD2. The assigned J gene may be wrong: the sequence end matches TRBJ2-7 better. The germline V gene has CDR1 SGDLS and CDR2 YYNGEE. CDR3 size: 15 residues. CDR3 DNA: TGTGCCAGCTCACTAGCGGGAGGGCAAGGGTACGAGCAGTACTTC. This sequence encodes CASSLAGGQGYEQYF.

This clone appeared a single time. The chain is built from TRBV5-1 and TRBJ2-7, with TRBD2 matching over 14 bases. The germline V gene encodes CDR1 SGHRS and CDR2 YFSETQ. Unmatched junction bases numbered 6, after V lost 4 bases and J lost 3 bases. The CDR3 contains 16 residues. The CDR3 nucleotides are TGCGCCAGCAGCCCGGGGACTAGCGGGAGTATCTACGAGCAGTACTTC. Translating gives CASSPGTSGSIYEQYF.

The chain links TRBV6-5 to TRBJ2-5; TRBD2 is a possible D gene (5 bases). Trimming pared 6 bases from V and 3 bases from J, leaving 14 bases between. Germline V gene sequence: CDR1 MNHEY, CDR2 SVGAGI. The CDR3 has 14 residues. DNA for the CDR3: TGTGCCAGCAGCCCTTCGAGGGCTAAAGAGACCCAGTACTTC. It is translated as CASSPSRAKETQYF.

CDR3 residues: CASSQPGHRQIEQFF. CDR3 nucleotide sequence: TGTGCCAGCAGCCAGCCGGGACATCGGCAAATAGAGCAGTTCTTC. The chain uses TRBV4-2 and TRBJ2-1, with D perhaps TRBD1 (6 bases). The CDR3 is 15 amino acids. CDR1 and CDR2 from the germline V gene are LGHNA and YNFKEQ. Trimming left V 3 bases short and J 10 bases short, with 19 bases between.

The chain carries TRBV19 and TRBJ2-2; 7 nucleotides line up with TRBD1. The trim removed 5 bases at V and 5 bases at J, leaving 2 bases unmatched. This CDR3 has 13 amino acids. Germline V gene data show CDR1 as LNHDA and CDR2 as SQIVND (reference sequence). CDR3 DNA: TGTGCCAGTAGTCCACAGGGGACCGGGGAGCTGTTTTTT. Protein product: CASSPQGTGELFF.

The chain joins TRBV7-9 to TRBJ1-2; a possible D gene is TRBD1 (5 bases). The V and J ends lost 5 bases and 6 bases respectively, with 19 bases between them. The CDR3 is made up of 15 amino acids. The germline gives CDR1 SEHNR, CDR2 FQNEAQ (reference sequence). Here the CDR3 reads CASSPTVAGGDGYTF. The CDR3 DNA reads as TGTGCCAGCAGCCCCACGGTCGCGGGGGGAGATGGCTACACCTTC.

The V and J genes are TRBV29-1 and TRBJ2-3; a weak D match, TRBD1 (6 bases). Trimming took 4 bases from V and 4 from J, leaving 9 bases between them. The CDR3 runs 12 residues. Germline CDR1 and CDR2: SQVTM and ANQGSEA. CDR3 DNA sequence: TGCAGCGTTGGAAAGGGGGCAGATACGCAGTATTTT. Its protein product is CSVGKGADTQYF.

The gene calls are TRBV7-7 and TRBJ1-1; TRBD1 agrees at 9 bases. CDR1 and CDR2 from the germline V gene are SSHAT and FNYEAQ (reference sequence). CDR3 length: 13 amino acids. V gave up 5 bases and J gave up 5 bases; unmatched junction bases: 3. The CDR3: CASSQDRGTEAFF. For the CDR3, the DNA is TGTGCCAGCAGCCAGGACAGGGGTACTGAAGCTTTCTTT.

The chain recombines TRBV2 with TRBJ2-5, with TRBD1 matching over 9 bases. The CDR3 totals 14 residues. V lost 11 bases, J lost 2 bases, and 9 bases stayed unmatched. CDR1 and CDR2 (germline): SNHLY, FYNNEI. CDR3 amino acids: CACRQGDLQETQYF. The CDR3 bases are TGTGCCTGCCGACAGGGGGACCTACAAGAGACCCAGTACTTC.

The chain employs TRBV7-2 and TRBJ2-3; weak D call: TRBD1 (5 bases). The CDR3 is 15 amino acids. V lost 5 bases and J 2 bases, leaving 14 bases between the germline ends. Germline CDR1 SGHTA, CDR2 FQGNSA. This CDR3 reads CASSKGALNTDTQYF. In DNA, the CDR3 is TGTGCCAGCAGCAAAGGGGCTCTTAACACAGATACGCAGTATTTT.

This sequence joins TRBV5-4 and TRBJ1-2; no clear D gene. CDR1 and CDR2 from the germline V gene are SGHNT and YYREEE (reference sequence). The V gene lost 0 bases and the J gene lost 3 bases, with 9 bases spanning the gap. The CDR3 consists of 14 residues. The CDR3 loop is CASSLAGGDYGYTF. Here the CDR3 DNA reads TGTGCCAGCAGCTTGGCGGGAGGAGACTATGGCTACACCTTC.